A selection of T cell receptor beta chains follows, all from one sample in a study of blood T cell repertoires in COVID-19. Clones were sequenced by immunoSEQ multiplex PCR, and TCRdb holds only the in-frame ones, with some missing. Of 200,000 to 250,000 clones listed, 70% to 90% were seen once; the top ten hold approximately 12%. The sample comprised peripheral blood. The receptors derive from a young woman who had recovered from COVID-19. Each CDR3 is given with its conserved first and last residue. D genes are given only for firm matches. Only some rows state a clone size, as once, few, many or a class for expanded clones.

TRBV4-3	NA	TRBJ1-2	NA	TGCGCCAGCAGCCAAGATCTATCCTCCTATGGCTACACCTTC	CASSQDLSSYGYTF
TRBV27	NA	TRBJ2-1	TRBD2	TGTGCCAGCAGTTTGTCAAGCGGGAGGGCGCATGAGCAGTTCTTC	CASSLSSGRAHEQFF
TRBV30	once	TRBJ2-7	TRBD2	TGTGCCTGGAGTCCCCGACTAGCGGGAGGGGCCTACGAGCAGTACTTC	CAWSPRLAGGAYEQYF
TRBV6-5	NA	TRBJ2-1	NA	TGTGCCAGCAGTTACCCCAACAGGGAAATTAATGAGCAGTTCTTC	CASSYPNREINEQFF
TRBV7-5	NA	TRBJ1-2	NA	TGTGCCAGAAGCTTACGGCGGGACAGGCACGACTATGGCTACACCTTC	CARSLRRDRHDYGYTF
TRBV24-1	once	TRBJ1-5	NA	TGTGCCACCAGTGATTCCCGAAGGGGACAGCCCCAGCATTTT	CATSDSRRGQPQHF
TRBV19	NA	TRBJ1-5	NA	TGTGCCAGTAGTATAGAAGGACACGTGTCGTATAGCAATCAGCCCCAGCATTTT	CASSIEGHVSYSNQPQHF
TRBV2	once	TRBJ2-3	TRBD1	TGTGCCAGCCGAGGGACAGGGGGCACAGATACGCAGTATTTT	CASRGTGGTDTQYF
TRBV7-9	NA	TRBJ1-2	NA	TGTGCCAGCAGCTTAGTGGGTCCAGGCAACTATGGCTACACCTTC	CASSLVGPGNYGYTF
TRBV10-3	NA	TRBJ2-7	NA	TGTGCCATCAGTGCCCAAGTTAGCGGCCTCTCCTACGAGCAGTACTTC	CAISAQVSGLSYEQYF
TRBV30	NA	TRBJ2-1	NA	TGTGCCTCTGTGGGCTGGCACAATGAGCAGTTCTTC	CASVGWHNEQFF
TRBV19	NA	TRBJ1-4	TRBD1	TGTGCCAGTAGTACCCGGACAGGGGCAGGGAATGCAAAACTGTTTTTT	CASSTRTGAGNAKLFF
TRBV5-1	NA	TRBJ2-5	NA	TGCGCCAGCAGCTTGGTTTTTTTGACGGGAGTGATCGGGGAGACCCAGTACTTC	CASSLVFLTGVIGETQYF
TRBV6-2/TRBV6-3	NA	TRBJ2-7	NA	TGTGCCAGCAGTTCCCCGGGGGACTACGAGCAGTACTTC	CASSSPGDYEQYF
TRBV2	NA	TRBJ2-2	TRBD1	TGTGCCAGCATCCGGGACAGCGCCGGGGAGCTGTTTTTT	CASIRDSAGELFF
TRBV4-1	NA	TRBJ1-5	NA	TGCGCCAGCAGCCAAGAGGGCGGGTCGGGAGGAAGCAATCAGCCCCAGCATTTT	CASSQEGGSGGSNQPQHF
TRBV12-3/TRBV12-4	few	TRBJ2-3	NA	TGTGCCAGTAGCGTTGGGAGCACAGATACGCAGTATTTT	CASSVGSTDTQYF
TRBV7-9	NA	TRBJ2-2	NA	TGTGCCAGCACCCGACCGGGGATCACCGGGGAGCTGTTTTTT	CASTRPGITGELFF
TRBV4-1	NA	TRBJ1-5	TRBD1	TGCGCCAGCAGCCAAGGGACAGGGGAGGAAGGTCAGCCCCAGCATTTT	CASSQGTGEEGQPQHF
TRBV2	NA	TRBJ1-5	NA	TGTGCCAGCAGGGGACTGAGCAATCAGCCCCAGCATTTT	CASRGLSNQPQHF
TRBV30	NA	TRBJ2-2	NA	TGTGCCTGGAGCGGACAGATTAATACCGGGGAGCTGTTTTTT	CAWSGQINTGELFF
TRBV11-2	NA	TRBJ2-3	NA	TGTGCCAGCAGCTCACCAGGGGTCACAGATACGCAGTATTTT	CASSSPGVTDTQYF